Following are 14 T cell receptor beta chains from one sample sequenced in a study of spatial heterogeneity in lung cancer. Time point denoted: blood at routine non-recurrence follow-up after resection. TCRs were sequenced from unsorted whole RNA of tumor, nontumor lung or PBMC. TCRdb reprocessed the 5' RACE reads via MiXCR and lists one record per CDR3 protein. The repertoire holds about 120,000 distinct CDR3 sequences, with more than 9% as singletons. The starting material was PBMCs, obtained at follow-up. The source is a male donor with early-stage non-small cell lung cancer.

This clonotype was seen more than once but under ten times. V is TRBV3-2 and J is TRBJ1-5; the table's D call, TRBD1, was not checked against the DNA. TRBV3-2 is labeled a pseudogene. CDR3 length equals 20 residues. CDR3 DNA: TGTGCCAGCAGCCAAGGCGCAGGACAGGGGGGAACATATAGCAATCAGCCCCAGCATTTT. This encodes CASSQGAGQGGTYSNQPQHF.

This clonotype was observed a handful of times. This chain connects TRBV27 to TRBJ2-7, with 9 bases aligning to TRBD1. Germline values: CDR1 MNHEY, CDR2 SMNVEV (reference sequence). This CDR3 has 13 residues. The junction had 7 bases not matched to a gene; V was cut back by 6 bases and J by 7 bases. The DNA for the CDR3 is TGTGCCAGCAGCGGACAGGGGCGAGGTGAGCAGTACTTC. Its translation: CASSGQGRGEQYF.

The chain employs TRBV6-2 or TRBV6-3 and TRBJ2-5, with TRBD2 matching over 11 bases. The CDR3 extends over 13 amino acids. Germline V gene sequence: CDR1 MNHEY, CDR2 SVGEGT. Losses at the gene ends were 10 bases for V and 5 bases for J; bases not matched to a gene: 6. This CDR3 reads CAIGLAGWETQYF. The CDR3 DNA reads as TGTGCCATCGGACTAGCGGGTTGGGAGACCCAGTACTTC.

The chain recombines TRBV28 with TRBJ1-6, with D unresolved. Germline V gene sequence: CDR1 MDHEN, CDR2 SYDVKM. This CDR3 region has 14 residues. V lost 3 bases and J lost 5, with 8 bases in between. The CDR3 DNA sequence: TGTGCCAGCAGTTTCCAGTCAAATAATTCACCCCTCCACTTT. Its translation: CASSFQSNNSPLHF. Complete variable domain (other parts from reference TRBV28 and TRBJ1-6): DVKVTQSSRYLVKRTGEKVFLECVQDMDHENMFWYRQDPGLGLRLIYFSYDVKMKEKGDIPEGYSVSREKKERFSLILESASTNQTSMYLCASSFQSNNSPLHFGNGTRLTVT.

This clonotype has a count of ten or more. The J gene is TRBJ2-1, the V gene TRBV27; no clear D gene. Trimming shortened V by 1 base and J by 9 bases, and 7 bases separated the two germline ends. Germline values: CDR1 MNHEY, CDR2 SMNVEV (reference sequence). The CDR3 extends over 12 amino acids. The chain's CDR3 is CASSLYGSEQFF. The CDR3 nucleotides are TGTGCCAGCAGTTTATATGGCAGTGAGCAGTTCTTC.

This clonotype was counted many times. The chain couples TRBV7-8 to TRBJ1-2; a possible D gene is TRBD1 (5 bases). CDR1 is SGHVS, CDR2 FQNEAQ, per germline. The CDR3 length is 15 residues. V gave up 0 bases and J gave up 4 bases, with 12 bases separating them. The CDR3 DNA reads as TGTGCCAGCAGCTTAGCGCAGGGTAGGAGCTATGGCTACACCTTC. It is translated as CASSLAQGRSYGYTF.

The rearrangement joins TRBV15 to TRBJ1-4; possible D gene TRBD1, 6 bases. CDR3 length: 15 residues. Germline CDR1 is LNHNV and CDR2 is YYDKDF (reference sequence). The V and J ends lost 3 bases and 5 bases respectively, with 13 bases between them. The CDR3 DNA reads as TGTGCCACCAGCAGCACGACAGGCCCAAATGAAAAACTGTTTTTT. Its translation: CATSSTTGPNEKLFF.

This clonotype came up a few times. The chain links TRBV6-5 to TRBJ2-4; D not certain. CDR3 length: 15 amino acids. Germline lookup yields CDR1 MNHEY and CDR2 SVGAGI. The V and J ends lost 0 bases and 0 bases respectively, with 6 bases between them. The CDR3 region is CASSYSIGAKNIQYF. The CDR3 DNA is TGTGCCAGCAGTTACTCTATCGGAGCCAAAAACATTCAGTACTTC.

This chain connects TRBV7-9 to TRBJ2-1; a weak D match, TRBD1 (6 bases). Germline V gene sequence: CDR1 SEHNR, CDR2 FQNEAQ (reference sequence). V dropped 2 bases and J dropped 4 bases, with 15 bases sitting between them. The CDR3 totals 16 residues. Here the CDR3 reads CASSLNPGTKYNEQFF. In DNA form, the CDR3 reads TGTGCCAGCAGCTTAAATCCGGGGACAAAATACAATGAGCAGTTCTTC.

This clonotype has more than one count but fewer than ten. DNA of the CDR3: TGTGCCAGCAGCTTACTTGTTTCACCCCTCCACTTT. Translating it yields CASSLLVSPLHF. V usage is TRBV7-2 and J usage is TRBJ1-6; D gene unclear. Germline V gives CDR1 SGHTA, CDR2 FQGNSA. V lost 2 bases to trimming and J lost 9 bases, with 5 bases between them. The length of the CDR3 is 12 residues.

The genes are TRBV7-2 and TRBJ1-5; D unclear. CDR3 length equals 15 residues. Germline V gene lookup returns CDR1 SGHTA and CDR2 FQGNSA. Trimming stripped 0 bases from V and 7 bases from J, with 13 bases between. CDR3 in amino acids: CASSLARGAGQPQHF. The CDR3, as DNA: TGTGCCAGCAGCTTAGCAAGAGGTGCAGGCCAGCCCCAGCATTTT.

Many counts were recorded for this clonotype. The chain recombines TRBV29-1 with TRBJ2-3; a weak D match, TRBD1 (5 bases). V shed 8 bases and J shed 1 base, with 16 bases lying between them. The germline V gene encodes CDR1 SQVTM and CDR2 ANQGSEA. The CDR3 has 14 amino acids. The CDR3 spells CSIRKAGRTDTQYF. CDR3 sequence (DNA): TGCAGCATTAGAAAGGCAGGGCGCACAGATACGCAGTATTTT.

This clonotype was observed many times. The chain is built from TRBV27 and TRBJ2-1; tentatively, D is TRBD1 (6 bases). Germline-derived CDR1 and CDR2 are MNHEY and SMNVEV (reference sequence). V lost 4 bases and J 7 bases, leaving 8 bases between the germline ends. The CDR3 is 12 residues long. Here the CDR3 DNA reads TGTGCCAGCAGTTCTACAGGGAATGAGCAGTTCTTC. Its translation: CASSSTGNEQFF.

This clonotype was counted between two and nine times. The chain combines TRBV7-2 with TRBJ2-5; maybe TRBD2 (7 bases). Trimming removed 3 bases from V and 5 bases from J, with 22 bases in between. The CDR3 has 17 residues. Germline assignment: CDR1 SGHTA and CDR2 FQGNSA. CDR3 protein: CASSLSRLSGGQETQYF. Here the CDR3 DNA reads TGTGCCAGCAGCTTGTCAAGACTGTCGGGGGGCCAGGAGACCCAGTACTTC. Based on the CDR3 plus reference TRBV7-2 and TRBJ2-5, the full variable domain is GAGVSQSPSNKVTEKGKDVELRCDPISGHTALYWYRQSLGQGLEFLIYFQGNSAPDKSGLPSDRFSAERTGGSVSTLTIQRTQQEDSAVYLCASSLSRLSGGQETQYFGPGTRLLVL.